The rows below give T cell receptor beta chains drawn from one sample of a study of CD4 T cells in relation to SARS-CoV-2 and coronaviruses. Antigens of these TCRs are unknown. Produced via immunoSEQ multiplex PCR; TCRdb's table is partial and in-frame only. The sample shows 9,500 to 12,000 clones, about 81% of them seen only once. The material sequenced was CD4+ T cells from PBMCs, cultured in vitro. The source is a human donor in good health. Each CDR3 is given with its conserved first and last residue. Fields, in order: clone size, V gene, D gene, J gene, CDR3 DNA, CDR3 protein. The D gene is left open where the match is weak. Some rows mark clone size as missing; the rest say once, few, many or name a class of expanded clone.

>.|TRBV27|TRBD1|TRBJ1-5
TGTGCCAGCAGTCGAACCCAGGGGGGTCGAACTCAGCCCCAGCATTTT
CASSRTQGGRTQPQHF
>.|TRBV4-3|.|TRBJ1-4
TGCGCCAGCAGCCAACGACGGGGGCAGGGAGGTGAAAAACTGTTTTTT
CASSQRRGQGGEKLFF
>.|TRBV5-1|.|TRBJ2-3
TGCGCCAGCAGCTTGCTAGGGACCCCCACAGATACGCAGTATTTT
CASSLLGTPTDTQYF
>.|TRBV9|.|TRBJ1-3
TGTGCCAGCAGCCCCGGGGGGGTCTCTGGAAACACCATATATTTT
CASSPGGVSGNTIYF
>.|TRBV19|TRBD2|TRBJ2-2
TGTGCCAGTAGGCAGCTAGCGGGGTTGAACACCGGGGAGCTGTTTTTT
CASRQLAGLNTGELFF
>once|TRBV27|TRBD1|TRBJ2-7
TGTGCCAGCAGTACCACTGGGACAGGGATCTACGAGCAGTACTTC
CASSTTGTGIYEQYF
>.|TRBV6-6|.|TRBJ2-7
TGTGCCAGCGGAAGAGGAGGCTACGAGCAGTACTTC
CASGRGGYEQYF
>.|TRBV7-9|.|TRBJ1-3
TGTGCCAGCAGCTTAGGTGGGGCTGGAAACACCATATATTTT
CASSLGGAGNTIYF
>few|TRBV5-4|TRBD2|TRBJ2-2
TGTGCCAGCAGTCCTAGCGGGAGGACCACCGTAGGGACCGGGGAGCTGTTTTTT
CASSPSGRTTVGTGELFF
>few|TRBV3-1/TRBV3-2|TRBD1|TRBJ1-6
TGTGCCAGCAGGCCAGGGGGGGGACCCCTCCACTTT
CASRPGGGPLHF
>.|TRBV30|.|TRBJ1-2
TGTGCCTGGGCTTCGTGGGGGCTTGGCTACACCTTC
CAWASWGLGYTF
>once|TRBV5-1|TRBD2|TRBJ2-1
TGCGCCAGCAGCTTAGGAGGGGACTACTCCTACAATGAGCAGTTCTTC
CASSLGGDYSYNEQFF
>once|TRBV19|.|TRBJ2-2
TGTGCCAGTAGTGCGCCACAGCGTTCGAACACCGGGGAGCTGTTTTTT
CASSAPQRSNTGELFF
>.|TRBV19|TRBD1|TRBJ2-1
TGTGCCTCAGACCCCCGGACAGGGTCGGATGAGCAGTTCTTC
CASDPRTGSDEQFF
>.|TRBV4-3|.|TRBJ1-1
TGCGCCAGCAGCCAAGGCGGTCCAGGGGCGAGGCGAGCTTTCTTT
CASSQGGPGARRAFF
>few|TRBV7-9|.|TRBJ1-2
TGTGCCAGCAGCCCGAGGGGGGACTATGGCTACACCTTC
CASSPRGDYGYTF
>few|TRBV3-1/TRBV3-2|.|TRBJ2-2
TGTGCCAGCAGCCAAGGGCAGGGCTTTGGGACCGGGGAGCTGTTTTTT
CASSQGQGFGTGELFF
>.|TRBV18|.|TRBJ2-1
TGTGCCAGCTCACCTCGGGACACAGGAGGGTGGGAGCAGTTCTTC
CASSPRDTGGWEQFF
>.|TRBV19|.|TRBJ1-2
TGTGCCAGTAGTAGCAGGGAGGACTATGGCTACACCTTC
CASSSREDYGYTF
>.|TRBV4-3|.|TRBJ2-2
TGCGCCAGCAGCCAAGCCCGAGGGCCCGGGGAGCTGTTTTTT
CASSQARGPGELFF
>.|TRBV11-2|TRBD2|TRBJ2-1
TGTGCCAGCACCACCTTGGGGACTAGCGGGAGGGAGCAGTTCTTC
CASTTLGTSGREQFF
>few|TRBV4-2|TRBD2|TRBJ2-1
TGTGCCAGCAGCCAAGATTTCAAGCGGGGGGGTGATGAGCAGTTCTTC
CASSQDFKRGGDEQFF
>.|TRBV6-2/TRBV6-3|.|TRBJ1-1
TGTGCCAGCAGTTGGACAGTGAACACTGAAGCTTTCTTT
CASSWTVNTEAFF
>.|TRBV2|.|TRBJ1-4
TGTGCCAGCAGTGACGGGGGGGAATATGAAAAACTGTTTTTT
CASSDGGEYEKLFF
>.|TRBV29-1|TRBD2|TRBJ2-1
TGCAGCGTGTCCGGACTAGCGGGAGTAGGCAGTGAGCAGTTCTTC
CSVSGLAGVGSEQFF
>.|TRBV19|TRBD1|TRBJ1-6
TGTGCCAGTAGTCGGGACAGCAATTCACCCCTCCACTTT
CASSRDSNSPLHF
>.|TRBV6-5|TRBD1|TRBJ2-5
TGTGCCAGCAGTTCCGGACAGGGGTCTGGGGAGACCCAGTACTTC
CASSSGQGSGETQYF
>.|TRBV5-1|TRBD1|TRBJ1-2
TGCGCCAGCAGCTCCGGACAGGGGGGGGACTATGGCTACACCTTC
CASSSGQGGDYGYTF
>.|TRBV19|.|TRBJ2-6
TGTGCCAGTATGTCCCTACCTGGGGCCAACGTCCTGACTTTC
CASMSLPGANVLTF
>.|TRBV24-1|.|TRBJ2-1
TGTGCCACCAGTTCTATAATAACGCAGTTCTTC
CATSSIITQFF
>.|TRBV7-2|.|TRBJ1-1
TGTGCCAGCAGCTTAGCGGCCAGGGCCGCTGAAGCTTTCTTT
CASSLAARAAEAFF
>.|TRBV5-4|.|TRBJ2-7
TGTGCCAGCACCCCAGACAGATTCTCCTACGAGCAGTACTTC
CASTPDRFSYEQYF
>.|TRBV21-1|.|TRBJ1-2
TGTGCCAGCAGCAAAGTCAGGGAAATGCATGGCTACACCTTC
CASSKVREMHGYTF
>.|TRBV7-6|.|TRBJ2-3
TGTGCCAGCAGCCCCAATTTCAGGGGCACAGATACGCAGTATTTT
CASSPNFRGTDTQYF
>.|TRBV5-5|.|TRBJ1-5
TGTGCCAGCAGCTTATATGGCCAGGGGAACAATCAGCCCCAGCATTTT
CASSLYGQGNNQPQHF
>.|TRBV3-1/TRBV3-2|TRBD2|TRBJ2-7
TGTGCCAGCAGCCAAGGTAGCGGGAGGCTTACCTACGAGCAGTACTTC
CASSQGSGRLTYEQYF
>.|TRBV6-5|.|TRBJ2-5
TGTGCCAGCAGTTACTCGAGGGACTTCCGGGGGACCCAGTACTTC
CASSYSRDFRGTQYF
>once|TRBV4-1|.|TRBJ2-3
TGCGCCAGCAGCCCATTAAGAGCTTCCACAGATACGCAGTATTTT
CASSPLRASTDTQYF
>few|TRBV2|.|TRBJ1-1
TGTGCCAGCACGCTGGATCCAGCCGGGTTGGCTTTCTTT
CASTLDPAGLAFF
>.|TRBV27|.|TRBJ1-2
TGTGCCAGCAGGCCCCCTGGGTCTAACTATGGCTACACCTTC
CASRPPGSNYGYTF
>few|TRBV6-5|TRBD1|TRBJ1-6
TGTGCCAGCAGAAGAGCCGGGACAGGGGATTCACCCCTCCACTTT
CASRRAGTGDSPLHF
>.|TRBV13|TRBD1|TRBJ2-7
TGTGCCAGCAGCTCGTACACTCCGGGACAGGATTTTACCTACGAGCAGTACTTC
CASSSYTPGQDFTYEQYF
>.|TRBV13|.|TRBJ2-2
TGTGCCAGCAGCTCAGGGGGGGTCCCCGGCACCGGGGAGCTGTTTTTT
CASSSGGVPGTGELFF
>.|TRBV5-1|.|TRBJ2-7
TGCGCCAGCAGCTTCTCGGGTGGGGGAGGTTACGAGCAGTACTTC
CASSFSGGGGYEQYF
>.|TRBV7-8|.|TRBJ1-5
TGTGCCAGCAGCGGAGGAGGGTCCGGGGGTAGCAATCAGCCCCAGCATTTT
CASSGGGSGGSNQPQHF
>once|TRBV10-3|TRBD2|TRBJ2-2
TGTGCCATCAGTTGGACTAGCGGGGGCCAGGGGACCGGGGAGCTGTTTTTT
CAISWTSGGQGTGELFF
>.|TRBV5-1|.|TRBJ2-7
TGCGCCAGCAGCTTGGCCGACTCCTCCTACGAGCAGTACTTC
CASSLADSSYEQYF
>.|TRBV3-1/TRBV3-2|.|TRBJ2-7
TGTGCCAGCAGCCTAACAGGGAACTCCTACGAGCAGTACTTC
CASSLTGNSYEQYF
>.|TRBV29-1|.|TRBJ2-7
TGCAGCGTTGGGAACAACAGGGGAGGCGGGTCCGAGCAGTACTTC
CSVGNNRGGGSEQYF
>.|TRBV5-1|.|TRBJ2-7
TGCGCCAGCAGCCGTGACAGGCTCTCCTACGAGCAGTACTTC
CASSRDRLSYEQYF
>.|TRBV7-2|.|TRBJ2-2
TGTGCCAGCAGCTTTTGGACAGCGAACACCGGGGAGCTGTTTTTT
CASSFWTANTGELFF
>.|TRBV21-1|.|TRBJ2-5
TGTGCCAGCAGCCCGAAACGGTGGCGGCAAAAAGAGACCCAGTACTTC
CASSPKRWRQKETQYF
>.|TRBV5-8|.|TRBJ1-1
TGTGCCAGCAGCCCCGGACAGCGTATTGAAGCTTTCTTT
CASSPGQRIEAFF
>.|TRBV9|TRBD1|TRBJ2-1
TGTGCCAGCAGCGTGACAGGGGCGGGCGAGCAGTTCTTC
CASSVTGAGEQFF
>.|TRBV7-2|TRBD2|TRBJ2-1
TGTGCCAGCAGCTTAGCTAGCGGGGGGGGTAATGAGCAGTTCTTC
CASSLASGGGNEQFF